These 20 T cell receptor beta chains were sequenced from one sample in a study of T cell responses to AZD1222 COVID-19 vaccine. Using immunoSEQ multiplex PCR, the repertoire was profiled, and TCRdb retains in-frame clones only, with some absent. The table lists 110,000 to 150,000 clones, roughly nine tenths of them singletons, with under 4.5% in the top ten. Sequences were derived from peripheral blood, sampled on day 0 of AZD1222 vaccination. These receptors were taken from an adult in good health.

DNA for the CDR3: TGTGCCAGCAGCTTACTTAGCGGGAGCGGGGACGAGCAGTACTTC. Translated: CASSLLSGSGDEQYF. V gene TRBV7-9 combines with J gene TRBJ2-7, with TRBD2 matching over 9 bases. Per germline, CDR1 SEHNR and CDR2 FQNEAQ (reference sequence). The CDR3 totals 15 residues. Trimming removed 2 bases from V and 5 bases from J; junction bases left unmatched: 7.

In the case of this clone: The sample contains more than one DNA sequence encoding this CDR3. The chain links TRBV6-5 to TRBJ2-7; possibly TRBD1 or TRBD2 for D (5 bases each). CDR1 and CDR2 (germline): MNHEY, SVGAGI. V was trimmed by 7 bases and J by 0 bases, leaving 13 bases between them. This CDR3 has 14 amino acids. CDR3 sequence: CASNRDPGSYEQYF. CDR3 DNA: TGTGCCAGCAATCGGGACCCCGGCTCCTACGAGCAGTACTTC.

The chain's CDR3 is CASSYPAGADTQYF. In DNA form, the CDR3 reads TGTGCCAGCAGTTACCCTGCGGGAGCAGATACGCAGTATTTT. The V and J genes are TRBV6-2 or TRBV6-3 and TRBJ2-3; 7 positions agree with TRBD2. The germline gives CDR1 MNHEY, CDR2 SVGEGT. V shed 2 bases, J shed 4 bases, and the junction held 3 bases outside the gene matches. The CDR3 has 14 amino acids.

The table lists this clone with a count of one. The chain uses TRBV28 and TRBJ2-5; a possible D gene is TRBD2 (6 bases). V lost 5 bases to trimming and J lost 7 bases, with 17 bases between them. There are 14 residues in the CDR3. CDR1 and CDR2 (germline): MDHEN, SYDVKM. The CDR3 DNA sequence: TGTGCCAGCAGTCCAACCCTCGCGGGGTGGACCCAGTACTTC. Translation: CASSPTLAGWTQYF.

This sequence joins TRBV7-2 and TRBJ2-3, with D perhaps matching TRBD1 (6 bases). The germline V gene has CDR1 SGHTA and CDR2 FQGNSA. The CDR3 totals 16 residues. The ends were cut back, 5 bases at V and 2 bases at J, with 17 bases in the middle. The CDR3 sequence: CASSPLPGGITDTQYF. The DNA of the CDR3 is TGTGCCAGCAGCCCTCTCCCTGGGGGCATCACAGATACGCAGTATTTT. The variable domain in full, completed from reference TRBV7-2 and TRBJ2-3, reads GAGVSQSPSNKVTEKGKDVELRCDPISGHTALYWYRQSLGQGLEFLIYFQGNSAPDKSGLPSDRFSAERTGGSVSTLTIQRTQQEDSAVYLCASSPLPGGITDTQYFGPGTRLTVL.

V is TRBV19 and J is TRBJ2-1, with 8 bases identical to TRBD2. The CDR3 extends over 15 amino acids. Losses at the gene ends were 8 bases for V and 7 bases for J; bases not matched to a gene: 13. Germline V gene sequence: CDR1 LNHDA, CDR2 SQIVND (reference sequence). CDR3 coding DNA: TGTGCCAGTGGGCGTAGCGGGAAAGGGGTAAATGAGCAGTTCTTC. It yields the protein CASGRSGKGVNEQFF.

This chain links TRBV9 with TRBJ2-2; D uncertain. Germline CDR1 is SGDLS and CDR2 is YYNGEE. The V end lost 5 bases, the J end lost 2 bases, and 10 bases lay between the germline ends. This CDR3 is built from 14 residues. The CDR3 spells CASSWSTNTGELFF. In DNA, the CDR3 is TGTGCCAGCAGTTGGTCAACCAACACCGGGGAGCTGTTTTTT. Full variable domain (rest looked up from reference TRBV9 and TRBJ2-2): DSGVTQTPKHLITATGQRVTLRCSPRSGDLSVYWYQQSLDQGLQFLIQYYNGEERAKGNILERFSAQQFPDLHSELNLSSLELGDSALYFCASSWSTNTGELFFGEGSRLTVL.

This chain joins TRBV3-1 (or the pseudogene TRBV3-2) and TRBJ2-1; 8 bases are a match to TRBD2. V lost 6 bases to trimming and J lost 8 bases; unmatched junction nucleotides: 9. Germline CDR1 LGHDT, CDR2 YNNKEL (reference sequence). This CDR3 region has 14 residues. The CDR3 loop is CASRPERESHEQFF. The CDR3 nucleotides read TGTGCCAGCAGACCGGAGCGGGAGTCGCATGAGCAGTTCTTC.

DNA for the CDR3: TGCAGCGTCGGGGGTAGTTCGGCCTATGGCTACACCTTC. Translation gives CSVGGSSAYGYTF. The genes are TRBV29-1 and TRBJ1-2, with D possibly being TRBD1 (5 bases). Germline CDR1 is SQVTM and CDR2 is ANQGSEA. The CDR3 sequence is 13 residues long. Trimming pared 6 bases from V and 4 bases from J, leaving 15 bases between.

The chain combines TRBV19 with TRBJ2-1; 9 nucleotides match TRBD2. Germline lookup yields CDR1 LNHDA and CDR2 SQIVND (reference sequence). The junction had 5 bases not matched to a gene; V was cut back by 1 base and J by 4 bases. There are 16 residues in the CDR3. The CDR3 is CASSIGQGLAYNEQFF. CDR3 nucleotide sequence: TGTGCCAGTAGTATAGGTCAGGGACTAGCTTACAATGAGCAGTTCTTC. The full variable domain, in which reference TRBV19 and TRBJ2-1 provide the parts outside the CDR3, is DGGITQSPKYLFRKEGQNVTLSCEQNLNHDAMYWYRQDPGQGLRLIYYSQIVNDFQKGDIAEGYSVSREKKESFPLTVTSAQKNPTAFYLCASSIGQGLAYNEQFFGPGTRLTVL.

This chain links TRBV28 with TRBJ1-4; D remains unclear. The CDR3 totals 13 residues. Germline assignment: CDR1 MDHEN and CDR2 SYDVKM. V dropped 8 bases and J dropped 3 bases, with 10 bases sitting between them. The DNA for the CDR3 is TGTGCCAGCCAGGTGACGCCTAATGAAAAACTGTTTTTT. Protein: CASQVTPNEKLFF.

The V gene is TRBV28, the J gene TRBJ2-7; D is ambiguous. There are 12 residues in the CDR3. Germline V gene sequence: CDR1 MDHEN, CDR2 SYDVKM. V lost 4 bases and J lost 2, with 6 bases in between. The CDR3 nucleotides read TGTGCCAGCAGTTCCCGTACCTACGAGCAGTACTTC. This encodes CASSSRTYEQYF.

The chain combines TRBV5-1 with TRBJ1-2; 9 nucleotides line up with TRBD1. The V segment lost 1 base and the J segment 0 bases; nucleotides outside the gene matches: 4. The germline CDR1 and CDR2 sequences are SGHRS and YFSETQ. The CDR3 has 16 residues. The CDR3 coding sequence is TGCGCCAGCAGCTTGACAGGGGGCCGAGCTAACTATGGCTACACCTTC. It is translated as CASSLTGGRANYGYTF.

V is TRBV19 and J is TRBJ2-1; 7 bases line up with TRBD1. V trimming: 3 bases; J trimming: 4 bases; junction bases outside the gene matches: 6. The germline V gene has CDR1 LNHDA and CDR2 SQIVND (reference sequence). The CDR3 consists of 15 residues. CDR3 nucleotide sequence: TGTGCCAGTAGTATTCAGACAGGGTCATACAATGAGCAGTTCTTC. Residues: CASSIQTGSYNEQFF.

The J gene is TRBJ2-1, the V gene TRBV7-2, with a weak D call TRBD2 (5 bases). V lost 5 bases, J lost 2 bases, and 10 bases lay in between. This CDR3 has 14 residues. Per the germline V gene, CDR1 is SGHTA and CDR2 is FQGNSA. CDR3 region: CASSPSGAYNEQFF. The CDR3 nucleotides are TGTGCCAGCAGCCCGAGCGGAGCCTACAATGAGCAGTTCTTC.

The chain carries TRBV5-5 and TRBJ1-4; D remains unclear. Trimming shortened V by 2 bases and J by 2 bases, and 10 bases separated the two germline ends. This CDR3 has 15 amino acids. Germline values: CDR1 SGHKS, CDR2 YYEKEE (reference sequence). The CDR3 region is CASSLTGITNEKLFF. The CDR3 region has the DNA TGTGCCAGCAGCTTAACCGGCATCACTAATGAAAAACTGTTTTTT.

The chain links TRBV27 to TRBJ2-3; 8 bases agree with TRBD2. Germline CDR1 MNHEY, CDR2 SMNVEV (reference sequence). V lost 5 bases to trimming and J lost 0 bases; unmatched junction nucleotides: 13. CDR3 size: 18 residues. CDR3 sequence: CASSDFAGGTFSTDTQYF. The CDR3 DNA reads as TGTGCCAGCAGTGACTTCGCGGGGGGAACCTTTAGCACAGATACGCAGTATTTT.

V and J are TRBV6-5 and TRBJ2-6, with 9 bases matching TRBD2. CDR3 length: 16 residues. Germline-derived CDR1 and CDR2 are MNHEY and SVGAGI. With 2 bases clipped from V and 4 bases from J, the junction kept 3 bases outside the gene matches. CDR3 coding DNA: TGTGCCAGCAGTTACACCCTAGCGGGGGGGGCCAACGTCCTGACTTTC. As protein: CASSYTLAGGANVLTF.

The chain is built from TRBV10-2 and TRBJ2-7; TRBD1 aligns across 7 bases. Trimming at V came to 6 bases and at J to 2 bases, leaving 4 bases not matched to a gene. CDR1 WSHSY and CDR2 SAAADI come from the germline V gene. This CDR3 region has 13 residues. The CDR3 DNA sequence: TGCGCCAGCAGCGTCACAGGGGCCTACGAGCAGTACTTC. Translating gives CASSVTGAYEQYF.

CDR3 in amino acids: CATSDYPRLRGNNEQFF. The CDR3 DNA follows: TGTGCCACCAGTGATTACCCTAGACTCCGCGGCAACAATGAGCAGTTCTTC. This chain uses TRBV24-1 with TRBJ2-1; no clear D gene. The germline V gene has CDR1 KGHDR and CDR2 SFDVKD. Trimming shortened V by 2 bases and J by 5 bases, and 18 bases separated the two germline ends. CDR3 length equals 17 residues.